These 12 T cell receptor beta chains share one sample of origin, sequenced in a study of shared T cell receptors in the human thymus. Sequencing was performed with immunoSEQ multiplex PCR; in TCRdb, only in-frame clones are kept and a portion is missing. The sample has approximately 760,000 clones; 70% to 90% are singletons. The sample was also linked to a second study, of human thymus T cells.

Sample: thymocytes. Source of these receptors: a girl younger than two with a congenital heart defect.

CDR3 loop: CASSRRREGIYVSNQPQHF. CDR3 DNA: TGTGCCAGCAGCCGCCGGCGGGAGGGTATTTACGTGAGCAATCAGCCCCAGCATTTT. The V and J genes are TRBV28 and TRBJ1-5; D gene uncertain. V was pared by 6 bases and J by 1 base, with 25 bases between. The CDR3 extends over 19 amino acids. Germline V gene sequence: CDR1 MDHEN, CDR2 SYDVKM.

This sequence joins TRBV5-8 and TRBJ2-5; tentative D call: TRBD1 (6 bases). Trimming shortened V by 1 base and J by 1 base, and 14 bases separated the two germline ends. This CDR3 is 16 amino acids long. Germline CDR1 and CDR2: SGHTS and YDEGEE. DNA of the CDR3: TGTGCCAGCAGCTTGTACGGCAGGGGCCTCCAAGAGACCCAGTACTTC. It is translated as CASSLYGRGLQETQYF. The variable domain in full, completed from reference TRBV5-8 and TRBJ2-5, reads EAGVTQSPTHLIKTRGQQATLRCSPISGHTSVYWYQQALGLGLQFLLWYDEGEERNRGNFPPRFSGRQFPNYSSELNVNALELEDSALYLCASSLYGRGLQETQYFGPGTRLLVL.

This sequence joins TRBV9 and TRBJ1-2, with D perhaps TRBD1 (6 bases). Germline V gene sequence: CDR1 SGDLS, CDR2 YYNGEE. The V end was cut by 0 bases, the J end by 4 bases, with 13 bases between. CDR3 length: 15 residues. As DNA, the CDR3 is TGTGCCAGCAGCGTAGGAAGGAGACAGGTCTATGGCTACACCTTC. Translated: CASSVGRRQVYGYTF.

This sequence joins TRBV6-1 and TRBJ2-3, with TRBD1 identical over 9 bases. This CDR3 region has 12 residues. Germline loops: CDR1 MNHNS, CDR2 SASEGT. The V segment lost 6 bases and the J segment 11 bases; nucleotides outside the gene matches: 6. The CDR3 reads CASSPRTGEQYF. The CDR3 coding sequence is TGTGCCAGCAGCCCAAGGACAGGGGAGCAGTATTTT.

In its sample, this clone was seen once. The V and J genes are TRBV6-4 and TRBJ1-1, with 7 bases identical to TRBD1. The CDR3 loop spans 13 amino acids. Unmatched junction bases numbered 2, after V lost 6 bases and J lost 1 base. Germline CDR1 MRHNA, CDR2 SNTAGT. The CDR3 nucleotides are TGTGCCAGCAGGGGACAGAAGAACACTGAAGCTTTCTTT. It yields the protein CASRGQKNTEAFF.

This clone has just a few counts. The chain is built from TRBV5-8 and TRBJ1-1; TRBD1 agrees at 9 bases. J gave up 3 bases and V 4 bases, and 7 bases lay outside the gene matches. The CDR3 is made up of 15 amino acids. The germline V gene has CDR1 SGHTS and CDR2 YDEGEE. The CDR3 nucleotides read TGTGCCAGCAGCCCGCCGACAGGGGGGGACACTGAAGCTTTCTTT. This codes for CASSPPTGGDTEAFF.

The V gene is TRBV2, the J gene TRBJ2-3, with 7 nucleotides matching TRBD2. The germline V gene has CDR1 SNHLY and CDR2 FYNNEI. The CDR3 is 15 amino acids. Trimming took 6 bases from V and 6 from J; bases not matched to a gene: 12. CDR3 DNA: TGTGCCAGCAGAACTAGGACTAGTTCACAGGATACGCAGTATTTT. Translated: CASRTRTSSQDTQYF.

The V call is TRBV9, the J call TRBJ1-3, with 9 bases lining up with TRBD1. V was pared by 4 bases and J by 4 bases, with 3 bases of the junction left unmatched. Germline values: CDR1 SGDLS, CDR2 YYNGEE. This CDR3 has 14 amino acids. CDR3 in amino acids: CASSPGQGGNTIYF. DNA for the CDR3: TGTGCCAGCAGCCCGGGACAGGGAGGAAACACCATATATTTT.

The chain employs TRBV28 and TRBJ1-1; D is ambiguous. Trimming cost V 6 bases and J 3 bases, with 11 bases left between them. The CDR3 contains 13 residues. In germline, CDR1 is MDHEN, CDR2 SYDVKM. CDR3 protein: CASSPRRDTEAFF. The CDR3 DNA reads TGTGCCAGCAGCCCAAGGAGGGACACTGAAGCTTTCTTT.

This chain connects TRBV14 to TRBJ2-1; 11 positions match TRBD2. V trimming: 4 bases; J trimming: 8 bases; junction bases outside the gene matches: 10. The germline V gene encodes CDR1 SGHDN and CDR2 FVKESK. There are 16 residues in the CDR3. The CDR3 DNA sequence: TGTGCCAGCAGCCGCCAGACTAGCGGGGTTATCGATGAGCAGTTCTTC. Its translation: CASSRQTSGVIDEQFF. Based on the CDR3 plus reference TRBV14 and TRBJ2-1, the full variable domain is EAGVTQFPSHSVIEKGQTVTLRCDPISGHDNLYWYRRVMGKEIKFLLHFVKESKQDESGMPNNRFLAERTGGTYSTLKVQPAELEDSGVYFCASSRQTSGVIDEQFFGPGTRLTVL.

The rearrangement links TRBV5-6 to TRBJ1-1; D is undetermined. The CDR3 spans 15 residues. V lost 4 bases, J lost 3 bases, and 16 bases lay in between. Germline lookup yields CDR1 SGHDT and CDR2 YYEEEE. The CDR3 DNA reads as TGTGCCAGCAGCCCTCCGGACGGGGTGTACACTGAAGCTTTCTTT. It translates to CASSPPDGVYTEAFF. The complete variable domain, with remaining parts taken from reference TRBV5-6 and TRBJ1-1, reads DAGVTQSPTHLIKTRGQQVTLRCSPKSGHDTVSWYQQALGQGPQFIFQYYEEEERQRGNFPDRFSGHQFPNYSSELNVNALLLGDSALYLCASSPPDGVYTEAFFGQGTRLTVV.

The table lists this clone with a count of one. The chain uses TRBV10-3 and TRBJ2-7; D may be TRBD2 (5 bases). The germline gives CDR1 ENHRY, CDR2 SYGVKD. Trimming removed 5 bases from V and 3 bases from J, with 14 bases in between. This CDR3 has 14 amino acids. CDR3 amino acids: CAISSGKVNYEQYF. In DNA, the CDR3 is TGTGCCATCAGTTCCGGGAAAGTCAACTACGAGCAGTACTTC.